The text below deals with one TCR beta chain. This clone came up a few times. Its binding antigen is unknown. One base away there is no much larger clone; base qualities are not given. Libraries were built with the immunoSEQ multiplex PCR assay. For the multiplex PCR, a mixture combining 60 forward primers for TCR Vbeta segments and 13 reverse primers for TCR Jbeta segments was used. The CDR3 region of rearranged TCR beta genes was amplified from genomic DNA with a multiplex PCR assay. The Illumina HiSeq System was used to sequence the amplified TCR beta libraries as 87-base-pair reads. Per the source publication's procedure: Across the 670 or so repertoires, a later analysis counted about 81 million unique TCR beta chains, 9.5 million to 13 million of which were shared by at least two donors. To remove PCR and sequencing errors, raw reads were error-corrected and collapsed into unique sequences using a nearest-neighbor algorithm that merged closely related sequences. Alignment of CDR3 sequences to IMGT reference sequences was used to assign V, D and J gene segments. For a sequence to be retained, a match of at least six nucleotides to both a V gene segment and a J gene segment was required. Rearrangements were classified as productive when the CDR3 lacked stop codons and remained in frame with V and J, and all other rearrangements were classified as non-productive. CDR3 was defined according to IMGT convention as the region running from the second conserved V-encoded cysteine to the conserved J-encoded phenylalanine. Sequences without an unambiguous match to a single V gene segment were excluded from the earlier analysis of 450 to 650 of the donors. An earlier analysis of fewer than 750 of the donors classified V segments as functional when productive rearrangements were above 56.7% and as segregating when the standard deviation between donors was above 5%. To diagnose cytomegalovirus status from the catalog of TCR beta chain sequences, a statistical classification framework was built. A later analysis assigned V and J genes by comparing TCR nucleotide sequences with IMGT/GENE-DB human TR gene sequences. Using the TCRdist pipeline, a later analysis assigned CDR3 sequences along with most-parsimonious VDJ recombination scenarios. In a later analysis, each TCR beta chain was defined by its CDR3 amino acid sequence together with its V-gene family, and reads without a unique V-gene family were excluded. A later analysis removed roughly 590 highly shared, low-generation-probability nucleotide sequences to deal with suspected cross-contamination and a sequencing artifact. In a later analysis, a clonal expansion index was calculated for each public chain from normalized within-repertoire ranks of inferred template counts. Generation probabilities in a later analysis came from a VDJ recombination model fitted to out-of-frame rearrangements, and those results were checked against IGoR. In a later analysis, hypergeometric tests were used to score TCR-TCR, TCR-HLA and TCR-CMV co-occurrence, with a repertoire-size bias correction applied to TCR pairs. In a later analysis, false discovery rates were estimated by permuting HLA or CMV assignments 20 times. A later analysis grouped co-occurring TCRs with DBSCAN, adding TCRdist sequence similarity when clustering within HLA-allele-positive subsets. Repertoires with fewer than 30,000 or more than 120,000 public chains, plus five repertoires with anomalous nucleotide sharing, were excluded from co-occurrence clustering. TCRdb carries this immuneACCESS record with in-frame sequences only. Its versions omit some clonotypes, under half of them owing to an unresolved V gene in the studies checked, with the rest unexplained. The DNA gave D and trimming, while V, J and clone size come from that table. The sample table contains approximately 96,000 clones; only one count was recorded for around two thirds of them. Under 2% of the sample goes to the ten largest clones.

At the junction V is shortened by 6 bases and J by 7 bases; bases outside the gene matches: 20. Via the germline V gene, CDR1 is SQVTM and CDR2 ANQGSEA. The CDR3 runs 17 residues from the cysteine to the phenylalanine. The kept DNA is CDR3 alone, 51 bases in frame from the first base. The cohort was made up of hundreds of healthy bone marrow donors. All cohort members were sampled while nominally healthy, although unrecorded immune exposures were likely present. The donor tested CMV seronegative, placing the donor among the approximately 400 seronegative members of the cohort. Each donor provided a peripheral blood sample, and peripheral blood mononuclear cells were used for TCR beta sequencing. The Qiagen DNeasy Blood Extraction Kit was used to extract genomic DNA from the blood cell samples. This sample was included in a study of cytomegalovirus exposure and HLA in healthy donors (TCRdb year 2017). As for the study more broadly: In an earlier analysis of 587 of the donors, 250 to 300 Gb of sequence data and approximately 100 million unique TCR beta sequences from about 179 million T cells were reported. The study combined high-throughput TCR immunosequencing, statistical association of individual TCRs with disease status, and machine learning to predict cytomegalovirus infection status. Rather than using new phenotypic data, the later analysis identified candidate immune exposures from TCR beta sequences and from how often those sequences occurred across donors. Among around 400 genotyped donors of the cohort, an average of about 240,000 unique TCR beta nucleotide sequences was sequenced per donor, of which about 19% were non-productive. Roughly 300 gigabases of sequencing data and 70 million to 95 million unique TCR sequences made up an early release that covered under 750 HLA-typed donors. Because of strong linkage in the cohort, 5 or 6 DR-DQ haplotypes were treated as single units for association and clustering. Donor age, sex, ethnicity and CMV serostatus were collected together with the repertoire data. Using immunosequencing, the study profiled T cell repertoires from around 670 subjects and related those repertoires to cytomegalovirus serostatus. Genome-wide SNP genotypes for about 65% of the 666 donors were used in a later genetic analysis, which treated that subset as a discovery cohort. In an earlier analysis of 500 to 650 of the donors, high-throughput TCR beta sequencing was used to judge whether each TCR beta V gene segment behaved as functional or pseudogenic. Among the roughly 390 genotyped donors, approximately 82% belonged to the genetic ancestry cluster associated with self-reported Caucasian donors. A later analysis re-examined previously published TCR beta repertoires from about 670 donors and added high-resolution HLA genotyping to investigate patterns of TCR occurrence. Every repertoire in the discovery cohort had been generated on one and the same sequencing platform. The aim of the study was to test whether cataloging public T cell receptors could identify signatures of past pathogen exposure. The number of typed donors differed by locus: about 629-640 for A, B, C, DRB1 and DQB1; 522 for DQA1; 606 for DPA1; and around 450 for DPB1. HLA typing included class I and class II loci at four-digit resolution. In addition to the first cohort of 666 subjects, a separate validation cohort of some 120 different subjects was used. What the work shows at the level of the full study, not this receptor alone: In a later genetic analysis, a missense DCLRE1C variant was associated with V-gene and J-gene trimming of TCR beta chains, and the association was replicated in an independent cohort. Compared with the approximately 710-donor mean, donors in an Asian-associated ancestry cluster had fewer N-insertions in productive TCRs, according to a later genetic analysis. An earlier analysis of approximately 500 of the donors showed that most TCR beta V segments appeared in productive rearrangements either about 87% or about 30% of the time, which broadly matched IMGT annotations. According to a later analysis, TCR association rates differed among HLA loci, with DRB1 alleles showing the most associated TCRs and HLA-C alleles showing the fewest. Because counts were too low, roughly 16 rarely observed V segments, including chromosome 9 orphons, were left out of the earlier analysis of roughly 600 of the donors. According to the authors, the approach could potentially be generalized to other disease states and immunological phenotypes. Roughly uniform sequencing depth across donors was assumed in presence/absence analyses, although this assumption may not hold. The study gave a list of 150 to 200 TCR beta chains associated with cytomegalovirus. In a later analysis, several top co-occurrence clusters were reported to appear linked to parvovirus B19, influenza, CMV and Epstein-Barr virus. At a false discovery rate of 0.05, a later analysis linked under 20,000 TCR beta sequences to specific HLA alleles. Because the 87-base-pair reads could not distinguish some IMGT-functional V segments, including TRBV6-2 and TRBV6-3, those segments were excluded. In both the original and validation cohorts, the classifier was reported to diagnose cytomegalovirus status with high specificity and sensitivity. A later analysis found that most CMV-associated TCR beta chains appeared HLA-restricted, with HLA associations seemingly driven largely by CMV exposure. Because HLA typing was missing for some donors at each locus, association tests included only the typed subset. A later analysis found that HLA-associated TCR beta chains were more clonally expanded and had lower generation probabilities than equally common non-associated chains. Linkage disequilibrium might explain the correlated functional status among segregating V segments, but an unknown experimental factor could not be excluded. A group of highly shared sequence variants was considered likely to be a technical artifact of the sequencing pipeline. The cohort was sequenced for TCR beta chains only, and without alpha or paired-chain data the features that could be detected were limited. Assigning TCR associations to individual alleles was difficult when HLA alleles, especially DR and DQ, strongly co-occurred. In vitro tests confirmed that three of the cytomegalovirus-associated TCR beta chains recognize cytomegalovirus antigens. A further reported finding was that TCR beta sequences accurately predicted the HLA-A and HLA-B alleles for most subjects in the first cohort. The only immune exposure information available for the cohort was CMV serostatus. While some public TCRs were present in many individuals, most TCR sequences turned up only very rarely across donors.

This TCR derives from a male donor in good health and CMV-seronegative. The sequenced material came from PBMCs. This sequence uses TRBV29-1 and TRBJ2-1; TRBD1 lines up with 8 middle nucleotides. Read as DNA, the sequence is TGCAGCGTATCGACAGGGGAGGTTACCGAGGGGGCGAATGAGCAGTTCTTC. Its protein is CSVSTGEVTEGANEQFF.